Listed below are T cell receptor beta chains from one sample, sequenced in a study of T cells in localized non-small cell lung cancer. Only in-frame clones appear in the TCRdb table, and some are missing; sequencing was by immunoSEQ multiplex PCR. In the table there are tens of thousands of clones, more than 75% of which are singletons. The sequences come from peripheral blood, collected before any cancer treatment. The source of these receptors is a man aged 18-55 years with stage I lung adenocarcinoma. Both conserved end residues are part of each CDR3. The D gene is left open where the match is weak. Size values are once, few and many counts, or a class for expanded clones, and some rows have none.

>TRBJ1-2|once|TRBD1|TRBV2
CASSGDSDYGYTF
TGTGCCAGCAGTGGGGACAGCGACTATGGCTACACCTTC
>TRBJ2-1|-|TRBD2|TRBV4-3
CASSQGTGGSNEQFF
TGCGCCAGCAGCCAAGGTACGGGGGGGTCCAATGAGCAGTTCTTC
>TRBJ1-5|-|-|TRBV9
CASSVEDQPQHF
TGTGCCAGCAGCGTGGAGGATCAGCCCCAGCATTTT
>TRBJ1-2|-|TRBD1|TRBV19
CASSTGDRGIYGYTF
TGTGCCAGTAGTACCGGGGACAGAGGAATCTATGGCTACACCTTC
>TRBJ2-1|-|-|TRBV10-3
CAISEVEAYNEQFF
TGTGCCATCAGTGAGGTTGAGGCCTACAATGAGCAGTTCTTC
>TRBJ2-7|-|-|TRBV4-1
CASSQESANGAYEQYF
TGCGCCAGCAGCCAAGAATCTGCAAACGGGGCCTACGAGCAGTACTTC
>TRBJ1-1|-|-|TRBV7-2
CASSFSTVGSGGSFF
TGTGCCAGCAGCTTCAGTACGGTCGGATCCGGCGGGTCTTTCTTT
>TRBJ2-1|-|TRBD2|TRBV9
CASSVAAGGYNEQFF
TGTGCCAGCAGCGTAGCAGCGGGGGGCTACAATGAGCAGTTCTTC
>TRBJ2-5|-|TRBD2|TRBV13
CASSFTGLAGEETQYF
TGTGCCAGCAGCTTTACTGGGCTAGCGGGGGAAGAGACCCAGTACTTC
>TRBJ2-2|-|-|TRBV28
CASRQTGKANTGELFF
TGTGCCAGCAGGCAAACGGGGAAGGCGAACACCGGGGAGCTGTTTTTT
>TRBJ1-5|-|-|TRBV19
CASSIEPGQPQHF
TGTGCCAGTAGTATAGAACCCGGTCAGCCCCAGCATTTT
>TRBJ2-3|-|TRBD2|TRBV7-9
CASSYSGLPTDTQYF
TGTGCCAGCAGTTATAGCGGGTTGCCCACAGATACGCAGTATTTT
>TRBJ2-7|-|TRBD2|TRBV5-1
CASRREGSSYEQYF
TGCGCCAGCAGAAGGGAGGGCAGCTCCTACGAGCAGTACTTC
>TRBJ1-1|-|-|TRBV19
CASRDPGHTGNTEAFF
TGTGCCAGTAGGGACCCGGGGCACACAGGGAACACTGAAGCTTTCTTT
>TRBJ1-6|once|-|TRBV4-3
CASSQDSSQGNNSPLHF
TGCGCCAGCAGCCAAGACTCTTCGCAGGGTAATAATTCACCCCTCCACTTT
>TRBJ1-1|-|-|TRBV9
CASSVAVGAEAFF
TGTGCCAGCAGCGTAGCTGTGGGGGCAGAAGCTTTCTTT
>TRBJ2-5|-|TRBD1|TRBV30
CAWSPDRVEETQYF
TGTGCCTGGAGTCCGGACAGGGTTGAAGAGACCCAGTACTTC
>TRBJ2-6|once|-|TRBV27
CASSLAGANVLTF
TGTGCCAGCAGTTTAGCCGGGGCCAACGTCCTGACTTTC
>TRBJ2-3|-|TRBD2|TRBV4-1
CASSQESLAGGPWVTDTQYF
TGCGCCAGCAGCCAAGAGTCTCTAGCGGGGGGCCCATGGGTCACAGATACGCAGTATTTT
>TRBJ1-6|once|-|TRBV28
CASSFLQGNSPLHF
TGTGCCAGCAGTTTCCTGCAGGGGAATTCACCCCTCCACTTT
>TRBJ2-1|few|-|TRBV29-1
CSALFGNYNEQFF
TGCAGCGCCTTGTTTGGGAACTACAATGAGCAGTTCTTC
>TRBJ1-4|-|-|TRBV6-1
CASSEPGNEKLFF
TGTGCCAGCAGTGAACCTGGGAATGAAAAACTGTTTTTT
>TRBJ1-5|once|TRBD1|TRBV18
CASSPGTGGRTYQPQHF
TGTGCCAGCTCACCCGGCACAGGGGGAAGAACGTATCAGCCCCAGCATTTT
>TRBJ1-1|-|TRBD1|TRBV7-2
CASTTLDRAKVEAFF
TGTGCCAGCACGACCCTGGACAGGGCCAAGGTTGAAGCTTTCTTT